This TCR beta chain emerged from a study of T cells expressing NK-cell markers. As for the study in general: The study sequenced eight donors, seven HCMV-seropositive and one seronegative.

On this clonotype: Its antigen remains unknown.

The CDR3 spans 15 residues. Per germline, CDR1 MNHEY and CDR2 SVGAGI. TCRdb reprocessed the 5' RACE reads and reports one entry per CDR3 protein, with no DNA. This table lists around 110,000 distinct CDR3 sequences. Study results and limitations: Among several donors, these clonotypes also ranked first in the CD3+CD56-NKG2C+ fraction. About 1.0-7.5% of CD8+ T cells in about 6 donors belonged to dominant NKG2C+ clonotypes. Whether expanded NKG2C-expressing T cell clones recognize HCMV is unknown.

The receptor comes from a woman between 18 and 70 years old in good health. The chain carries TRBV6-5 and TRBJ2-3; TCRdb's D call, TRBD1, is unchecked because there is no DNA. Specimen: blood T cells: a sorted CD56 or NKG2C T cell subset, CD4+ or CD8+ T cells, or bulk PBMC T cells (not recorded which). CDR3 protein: CASSYPADGTDTQYF.